The entry below gives a single T cell receptor (beta chain) sequence along with its context. The sample originates from a study of T cell changes during pregnancy in multiple sclerosis. TCRdb's table, derived via immunoSEQ multiplex PCR, lists solely in-frame clones and lacks some. The sample contains approximately 23,000 clones, about 90% of which appear only once. CDR3 length: 14 residues. Per germline, CDR1 SGHTA and CDR2 FQGNSA. V was trimmed by 5 bases and J by 9 bases, leaving 20 bases between them. The material was CD4+ T cells from peripheral blood mononuclear cells, obtained in the third trimester of pregnancy. The receptor's source is a female donor in good health, enrolled as a control in a pregnancy study. This chain links TRBV7-2 with TRBJ2-7; possibly TRBD1 for D (5 bases). This CDR3 reads CASSQGRGLIGQYF. The CDR3 coding sequence is TGTGCCAGCAGCCAGGGAAGGGGTCTGATCGGGCAGTACTTC.